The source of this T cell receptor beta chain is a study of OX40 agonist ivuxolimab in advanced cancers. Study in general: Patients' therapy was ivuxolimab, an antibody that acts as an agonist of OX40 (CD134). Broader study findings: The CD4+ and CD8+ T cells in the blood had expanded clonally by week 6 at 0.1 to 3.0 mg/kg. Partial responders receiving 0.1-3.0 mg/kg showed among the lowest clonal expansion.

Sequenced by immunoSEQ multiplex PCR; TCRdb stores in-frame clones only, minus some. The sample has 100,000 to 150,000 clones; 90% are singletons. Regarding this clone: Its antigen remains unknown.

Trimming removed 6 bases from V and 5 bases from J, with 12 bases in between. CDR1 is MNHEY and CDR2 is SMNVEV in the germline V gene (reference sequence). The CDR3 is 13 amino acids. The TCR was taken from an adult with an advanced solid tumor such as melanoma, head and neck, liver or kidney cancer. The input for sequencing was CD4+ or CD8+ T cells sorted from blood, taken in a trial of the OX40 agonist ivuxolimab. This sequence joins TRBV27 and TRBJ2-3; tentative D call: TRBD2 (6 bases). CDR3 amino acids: CASRTHGGDTQYF. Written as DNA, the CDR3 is TGTGCCAGCAGGACCCACGGGGGAGATACGCAGTATTTT.